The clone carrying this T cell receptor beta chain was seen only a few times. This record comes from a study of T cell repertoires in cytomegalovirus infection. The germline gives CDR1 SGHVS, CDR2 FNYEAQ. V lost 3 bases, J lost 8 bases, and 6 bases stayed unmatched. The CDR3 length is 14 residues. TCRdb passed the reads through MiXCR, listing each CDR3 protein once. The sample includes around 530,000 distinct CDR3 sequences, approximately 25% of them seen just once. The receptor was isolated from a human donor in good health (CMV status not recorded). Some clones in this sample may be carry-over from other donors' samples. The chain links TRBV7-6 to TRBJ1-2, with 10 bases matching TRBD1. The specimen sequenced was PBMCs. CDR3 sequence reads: CASSFDRGLGGYTF. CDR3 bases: TGTGCCAGCAGCTTCGACAGGGGGCTAGGGGGCTACACCTTC.